This passage covers 15 T cell receptor beta chains from one sample sequenced in a study of cytomegalovirus exposure and HLA in healthy donors. PCR primers comprised 60 Vbeta and 13 Jbeta primers. Assay used: immunoSEQ multiplex PCR; TCRdb lists only in-frame clones, some missing. Among 180,000 or so clones listed, roughly 79% were seen once. Sequenced input: PBMCs. These receptors all stem from a woman in her thirties in good health and CMV-seropositive.

This rearrangement joins TRBV27 to TRBJ1-4; TRBD1 matches 8 bases. The trim removed 5 bases at V and 7 bases at J, leaving 9 bases unmatched. CDR1 MNHEY and CDR2 SMNVEV come from the germline V gene (reference sequence). This CDR3 spans 15 amino acids. CDR3 region: CASSNLQGAREKLFF. The DNA of the CDR3 is TGTGCCAGCAGTAACCTTCAGGGGGCGCGTGAAAAACTGTTTTTT.

Details on this clone: Mismatch with germline at one junction end may stem from a read error. The V and J genes are TRBV5-4 and TRBJ2-7; D might be TRBD1 (6 bases). Germline CDR1 and CDR2: SGHNT and YYREEE (reference sequence). CDR3 length: 15 residues. The CDR3 sequence: CASSLKKGQVSEQCF. In DNA form, the CDR3 reads TGTGCCAGCAGCTTAAAGAAGGGACAAGTCTCCGAGCAGTGCTTC.

V usage is TRBV12-5 and J usage is TRBJ1-1; D is undetermined. The CDR3 loop spans 14 amino acids. Germline CDR1 LGHNT, CDR2 FRNRAP. V gave up 6 bases and J gave up 5 bases, with 16 bases separating them. The CDR3 coding sequence is TGTGCTAGTGGCTCAACGGACTGGGGTACTGAAGCTTTCTTT. Protein: CASGSTDWGTEAFF.

The chain carries TRBV19 and TRBJ2-7, with D possibly matching TRBD1 (5 bases). Trimming removed 1 base at V and 6 bases at J, with 19 bases between. The CDR3 sequence is 16 residues long. CDR1 LNHDA and CDR2 SQIVND come from the germline V gene (reference sequence). The CDR3 region is CASSIVVRAARSEQYF. The CDR3 bases are TGTGCCAGTAGTATAGTAGTCAGGGCCGCTCGGAGCGAGCAGTACTTC.

This chain uses TRBV7-2 with TRBJ2-1; tentative D call: TRBD1 (6 bases). This CDR3 region has 13 residues. Germline V gene lookup returns CDR1 SGHTA and CDR2 FQGNSA. The V and J ends lost 6 bases and 4 bases respectively, with 10 bases between them. The CDR3 protein is CASSRTAYNEQFF. CDR3 nucleotide sequence: TGTGCCAGCAGTAGGACAGCGTACAATGAGCAGTTCTTC.

The V call is TRBV13, the J call TRBJ2-7, with 8 bases fitting TRBD1. V trimming: 1 base; J trimming: 6 bases; junction bases outside the gene matches: 8. The CDR3 is made up of 15 amino acids. CDR1 is PRHDT, CDR2 FYEKMQ, per germline (reference sequence). DNA of the CDR3: TGTGCCAGCAGCTTAGCCGGGACAGGCGGGTCCGAGCAGTACTTC. Its protein is CASSLAGTGGSEQYF.

The chain recombines TRBV7-2 with TRBJ2-1; maybe TRBD2 (5 bases). CDR1 SGHTA and CDR2 FQGNSA come from the germline V gene. The CDR3 runs to 13 residues. With 1 base removed from V and 6 bases from J, the gap between germline ends came to 7 bases. The CDR3 region has the DNA TGTGCCAGCAGCTTAGGGCTAGCCAATGAGCAGTTCTTC. This sequence encodes CASSLGLANEQFF.

The V call is TRBV18, the J call TRBJ2-5; 9 bases line up with TRBD2. Per the germline V gene, CDR1 is KGHSH and CDR2 is LQKENI. This CDR3 has 16 amino acids. Germline trimming cut 3 bases from V and 5 bases from J; bases unmatched to any gene: 10. This CDR3 reads CASSPQGLAAWETQYF. DNA for the CDR3: TGTGCCAGCTCACCGCAGGGACTAGCTGCGTGGGAGACCCAGTACTTC.

This CDR3 is CASSPELAGGIDEQYF. As DNA, the CDR3 is TGCGCCAGCAGCCCCGAATTAGCGGGAGGGATCGACGAGCAGTACTTC. The genes are TRBV5-1 and TRBJ2-7; 11 bases match TRBD2. V lost 4 bases, J lost 5 bases, and 11 bases stayed unmatched. Germline V gene data show CDR1 as SGHRS and CDR2 as YFSETQ. The CDR3 consists of 16 residues.

The rearrangement uses TRBV30 and TRBJ2-3; maybe TRBD1 (5 bases). Germline V gives CDR1 GTSNPN, CDR2 SVGIG (reference sequence). V was shortened by 6 bases and J by 2 bases, with 18 bases between the two germline ends. CDR3 size: 15 residues. The CDR3 DNA reads as TGTGCCTGTTCTAAGGGGCCTAGGGACACAGATACGCAGTATTTT. Protein: CACSKGPRDTDTQYF.

The rearrangement joins TRBV5-5 to TRBJ1-2, with no clear D. The CDR3 covers 16 residues. Germline V gene sequence: CDR1 SGHKS, CDR2 YYEKEE (reference sequence). Trimming took off 5 bases at V and 0 bases at J, with 17 bases between the two ends. CDR3 in DNA: TGTGCCAGCAGTCGAGAACTCCAGACTCCTAACTATGGCTACACCTTC. Its protein is CASSRELQTPNYGYTF.

This clone ranks as medium-sized. This sequence joins TRBV2 and TRBJ1-3; D remains ambiguous. Germline V lookup: CDR1 SNHLY, CDR2 FYNNEI. V was trimmed by 1 base and J by 0 bases, leaving 13 bases between them. The CDR3 runs 17 residues. The CDR3 protein is CASSEVWARDSGNTIYF. Here the CDR3 DNA reads TGTGCCAGCAGTGAAGTTTGGGCGAGGGACTCTGGAAACACCATATATTTT.

The chain joins TRBV27 to TRBJ2-5; D is uncertain. The last part of the DNA fits TRBJ2-7 better; the J call may be wrong. Germline V lookup: CDR1 MNHEY, CDR2 SMNVEV (reference sequence). This CDR3 region has 13 residues. The CDR3 nucleotides read TGTGCCAGCAGTTTGCGCGGCTCCTACGAGCAGTACTTC. It encodes CASSLRGSYEQYF.

The V gene is TRBV6-1, the J gene TRBJ2-5; D might be TRBD1 (5 bases). Germline V gives CDR1 MNHNS, CDR2 SASEGT. V was shortened by 6 bases and J by 5 bases, with 16 bases between the two germline ends. This CDR3 comprises 14 residues. Written as DNA, the CDR3 is TGTGCCAGCAGAGACCAGGGCCCCTCGGAGACCCAGTACTTC. It specifies CASRDQGPSETQYF.

This rearrangement joins TRBV27 to TRBJ1-2, with unresolved D. Germline loops: CDR1 MNHEY, CDR2 SMNVEV (reference sequence). This CDR3 has 13 residues. V was trimmed by 8 bases and J by 9 bases, leaving 19 bases between them. The CDR3, as DNA: TGTGCCAGCCGTCAGGTGGGGAGGGAACGCTACACCTTC. Protein sequence: CASRQVGRERYTF.